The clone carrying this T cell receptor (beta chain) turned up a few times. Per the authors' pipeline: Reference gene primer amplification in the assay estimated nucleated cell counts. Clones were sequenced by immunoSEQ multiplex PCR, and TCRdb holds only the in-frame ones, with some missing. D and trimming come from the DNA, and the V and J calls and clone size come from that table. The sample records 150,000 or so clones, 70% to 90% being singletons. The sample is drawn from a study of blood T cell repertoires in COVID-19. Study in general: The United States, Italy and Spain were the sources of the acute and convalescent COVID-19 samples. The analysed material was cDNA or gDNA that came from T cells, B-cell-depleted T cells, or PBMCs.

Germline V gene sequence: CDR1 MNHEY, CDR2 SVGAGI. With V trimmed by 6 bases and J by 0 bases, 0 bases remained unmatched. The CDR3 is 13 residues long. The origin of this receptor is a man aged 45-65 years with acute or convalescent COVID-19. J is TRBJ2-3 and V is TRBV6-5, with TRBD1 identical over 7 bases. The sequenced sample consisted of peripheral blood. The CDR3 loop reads CASRGQSTDTQYF. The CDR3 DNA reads TGTGCCAGCAGGGGACAGAGCACAGATACGCAGTATTTT.